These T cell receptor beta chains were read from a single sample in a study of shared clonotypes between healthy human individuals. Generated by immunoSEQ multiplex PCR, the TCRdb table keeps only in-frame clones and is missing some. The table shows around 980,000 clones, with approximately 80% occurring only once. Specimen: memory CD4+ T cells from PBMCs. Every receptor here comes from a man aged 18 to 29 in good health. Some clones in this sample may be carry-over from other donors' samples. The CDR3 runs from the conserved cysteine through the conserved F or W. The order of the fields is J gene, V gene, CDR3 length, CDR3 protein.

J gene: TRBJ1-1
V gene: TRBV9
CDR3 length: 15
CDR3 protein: CASSVYDRGHTEAFF

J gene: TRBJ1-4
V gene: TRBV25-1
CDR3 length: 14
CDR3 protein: CASGPDRAVEKLFF

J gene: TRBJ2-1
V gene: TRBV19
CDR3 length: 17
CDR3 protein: CASSSRLAEISYNEQFF

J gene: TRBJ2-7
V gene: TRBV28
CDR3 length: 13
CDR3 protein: CASSQGGPYEQYF

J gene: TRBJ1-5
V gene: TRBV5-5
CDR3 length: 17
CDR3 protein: CASSLIGTGWGNQPQHF

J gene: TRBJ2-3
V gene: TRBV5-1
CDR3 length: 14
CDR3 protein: CASSYRDGTDTQYF

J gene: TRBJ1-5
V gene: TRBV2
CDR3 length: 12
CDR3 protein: CASSASSQPQHF

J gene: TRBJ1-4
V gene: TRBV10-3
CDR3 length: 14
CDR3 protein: CAISAADRNEKLFF

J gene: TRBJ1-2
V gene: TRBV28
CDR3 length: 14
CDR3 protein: CASRGQSNDYGYTF

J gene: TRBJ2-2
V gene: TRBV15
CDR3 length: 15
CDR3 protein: CATSREGGSTGELFF

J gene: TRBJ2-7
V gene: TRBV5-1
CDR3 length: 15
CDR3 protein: CASKASDRGSYEQYF

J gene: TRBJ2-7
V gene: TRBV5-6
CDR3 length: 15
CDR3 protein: CASSRGLVSSYEQYF

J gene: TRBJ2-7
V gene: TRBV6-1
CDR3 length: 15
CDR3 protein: CASSEGLAGYYEQYF

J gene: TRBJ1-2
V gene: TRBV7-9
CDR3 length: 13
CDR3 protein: CASSVGQEYGYTF

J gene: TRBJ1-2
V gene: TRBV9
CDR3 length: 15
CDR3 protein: CASSAPRGGSYGYTF

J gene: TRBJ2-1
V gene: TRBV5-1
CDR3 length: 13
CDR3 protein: CASSLSQGGEQFF

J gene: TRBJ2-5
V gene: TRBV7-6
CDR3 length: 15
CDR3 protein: CASSYPSGSQETQYF

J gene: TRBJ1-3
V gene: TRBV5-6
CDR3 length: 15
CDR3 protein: CASSLIGGTGNTIYF

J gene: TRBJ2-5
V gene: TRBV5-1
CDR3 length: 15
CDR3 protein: CASSLTGGVQETQYF

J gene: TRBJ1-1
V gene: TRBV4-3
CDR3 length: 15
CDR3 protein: CASSQVFRLNTEAFF

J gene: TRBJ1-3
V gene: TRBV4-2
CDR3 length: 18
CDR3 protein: CASSREPGHASSGNTIYF

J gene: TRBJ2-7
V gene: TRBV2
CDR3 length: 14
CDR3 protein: CASSGRRTSYEQYF

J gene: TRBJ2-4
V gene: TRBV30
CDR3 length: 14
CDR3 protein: CAWSVLDTENIQYF

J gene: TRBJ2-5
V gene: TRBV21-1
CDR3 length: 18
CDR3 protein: CASSKAPKCGPYQETQYF

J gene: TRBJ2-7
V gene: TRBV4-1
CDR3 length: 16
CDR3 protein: CASSSFGTGKRNEQYF

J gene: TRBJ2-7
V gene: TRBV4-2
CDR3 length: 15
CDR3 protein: CASSQPTGATYEQYF

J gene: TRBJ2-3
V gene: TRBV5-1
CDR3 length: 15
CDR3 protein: CASSPHGGTTDTQYF

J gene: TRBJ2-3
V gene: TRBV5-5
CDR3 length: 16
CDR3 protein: CASSLLGLPSADTQYF

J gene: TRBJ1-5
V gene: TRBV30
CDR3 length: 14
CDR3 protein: CAWRPRGSNQPQHF

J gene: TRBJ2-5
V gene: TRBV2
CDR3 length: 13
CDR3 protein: CASSEYSEETQYF

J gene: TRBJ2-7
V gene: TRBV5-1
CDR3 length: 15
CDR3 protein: CASSLGTGRSYEQYF

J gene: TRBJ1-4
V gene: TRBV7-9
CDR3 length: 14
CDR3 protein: CASTLGEPNEKLFF

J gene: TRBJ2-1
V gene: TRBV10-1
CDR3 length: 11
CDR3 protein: CASQGANEQFF

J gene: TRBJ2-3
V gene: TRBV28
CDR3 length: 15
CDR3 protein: CASSPRTRRSDTQYF

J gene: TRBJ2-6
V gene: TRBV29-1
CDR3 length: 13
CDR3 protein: CSVTGSGADVLTF

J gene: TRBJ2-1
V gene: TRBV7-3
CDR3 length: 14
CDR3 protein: CASSGGGSVNEQFF

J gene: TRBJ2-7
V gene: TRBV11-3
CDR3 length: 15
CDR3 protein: CASSLGGASSYEQYF

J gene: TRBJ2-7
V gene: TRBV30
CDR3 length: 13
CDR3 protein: CAWARGGGYEQYF

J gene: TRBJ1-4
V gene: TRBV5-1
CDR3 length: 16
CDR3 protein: CASSGQGDLTNEKLFF

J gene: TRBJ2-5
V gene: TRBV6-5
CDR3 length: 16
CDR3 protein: CASSLGLAGGKETQYF

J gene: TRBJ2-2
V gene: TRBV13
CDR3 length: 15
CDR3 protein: CASSFGDRETGELFF

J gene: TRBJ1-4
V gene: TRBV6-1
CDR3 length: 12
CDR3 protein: CASRPSWEKLFF

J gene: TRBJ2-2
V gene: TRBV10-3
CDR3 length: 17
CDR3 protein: CAISPPPWSGRPGELFF

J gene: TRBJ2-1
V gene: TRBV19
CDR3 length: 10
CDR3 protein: CARAWAEQFF

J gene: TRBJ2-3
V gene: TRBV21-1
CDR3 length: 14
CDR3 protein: CASSKRPSWDTQYF

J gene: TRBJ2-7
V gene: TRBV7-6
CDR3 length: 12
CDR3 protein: CASSLLHGEQYF

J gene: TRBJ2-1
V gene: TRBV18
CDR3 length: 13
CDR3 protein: CASSPNRLNEQFF

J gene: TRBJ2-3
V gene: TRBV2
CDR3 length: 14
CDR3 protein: CASSTTSGADTQYF

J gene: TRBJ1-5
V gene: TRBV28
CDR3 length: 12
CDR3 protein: CAAQEEKQPQHF

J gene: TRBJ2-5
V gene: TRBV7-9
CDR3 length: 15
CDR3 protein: CASSLRDGLQETQYF

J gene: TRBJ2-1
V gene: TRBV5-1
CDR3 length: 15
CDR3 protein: CASSVTGGSHNEQFF

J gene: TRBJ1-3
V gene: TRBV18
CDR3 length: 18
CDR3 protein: CASSRYGTGGSSGNTIYF

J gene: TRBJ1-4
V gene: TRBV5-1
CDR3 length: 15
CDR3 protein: CASSPWTATNEKLFF

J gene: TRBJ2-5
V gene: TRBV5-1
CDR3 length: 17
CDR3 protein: CASSLADRAGFQETQYF

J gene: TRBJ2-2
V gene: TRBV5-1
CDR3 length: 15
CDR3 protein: CASSLAPADTGELFF

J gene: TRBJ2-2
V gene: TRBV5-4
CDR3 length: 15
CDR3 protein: CASSPKGKNTGELFF

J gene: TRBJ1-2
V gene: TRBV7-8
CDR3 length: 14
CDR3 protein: CASSLALGYYGYTF

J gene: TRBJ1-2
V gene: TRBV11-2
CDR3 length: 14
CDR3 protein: CASSHTGTEYGYTF

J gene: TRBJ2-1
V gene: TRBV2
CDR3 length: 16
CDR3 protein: CASSVLWTSDYNEQFF